This T cell receptor beta chain was sequenced during a study of radiation and T cells in renal cell carcinoma. Study results and caveats: In blood, top tumor clones expanded by 2 weeks, shrinking by 4.

The V and J ends lost 1 base and 1 base respectively, with 7 bases between them. The length of the CDR3 is 14 residues. Germline V gene data show CDR1 as SGHTA and CDR2 as FQGNSA. The table came from immunoSEQ multiplex PCR; TCRdb's copy has only in-frame clones and leaves some out. The repertoire holds over 85,000 clones, with about four fifths as singletons. This clone has a handful of counts. The antigen remains undetermined. The time point denotes: baseline pretreatment blood. Specified treatment: 15 Gy SBRT to primary tumor, nephrectomy 4 weeks later. The patient's renal cell carcinoma had clear cell pathology.

Sequenced here: blood, sampled from a patient whose treatment included radiotherapy and nephrectomy. The TCR was taken from a man aged 55 to 69 with renal cell carcinoma. The chain carries TRBV7-2 and TRBJ2-5; no firm D call. The CDR3 is CASSLERFQETQYF. CDR3 DNA: TGTGCCAGCAGCTTAGAACGGTTCCAAGAGACCCAGTACTTC.